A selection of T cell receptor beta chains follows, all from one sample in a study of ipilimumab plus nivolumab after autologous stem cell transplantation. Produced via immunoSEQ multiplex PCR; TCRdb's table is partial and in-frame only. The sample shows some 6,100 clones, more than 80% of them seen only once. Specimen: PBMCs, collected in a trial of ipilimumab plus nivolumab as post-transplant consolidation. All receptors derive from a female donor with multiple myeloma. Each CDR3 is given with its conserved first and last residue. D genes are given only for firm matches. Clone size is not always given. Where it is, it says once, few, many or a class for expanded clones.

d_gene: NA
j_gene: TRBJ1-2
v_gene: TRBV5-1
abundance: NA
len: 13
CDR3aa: CASSLEAYYGYTF
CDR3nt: TGCGCCAGCAGCTTGGAAGCGTACTATGGCTACACCTTC

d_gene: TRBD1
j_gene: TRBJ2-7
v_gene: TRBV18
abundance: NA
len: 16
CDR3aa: CASSPPDRGSTYEQYF
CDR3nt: TGTGCCAGCTCACCACCGGACAGGGGATCTACCTACGAGCAGTACTTC

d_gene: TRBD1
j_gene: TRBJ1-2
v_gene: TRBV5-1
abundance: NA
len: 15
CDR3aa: CASSLTGDRGDGYTF
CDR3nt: TGCGCCAGCAGCTTGACTGGGGACAGGGGCGATGGCTACACCTTC

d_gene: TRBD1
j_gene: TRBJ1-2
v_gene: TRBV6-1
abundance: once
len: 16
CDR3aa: CASSDELGQAHYGYTF
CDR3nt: TGTGCCAGCAGTGACGAGTTAGGACAGGCTCACTATGGCTACACCTTC

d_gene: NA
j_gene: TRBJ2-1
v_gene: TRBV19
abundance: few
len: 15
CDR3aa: CASSIRLASHNEQFF
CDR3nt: TGTGCCAGTAGTATAAGGCTAGCGTCCCACAATGAGCAGTTCTTC

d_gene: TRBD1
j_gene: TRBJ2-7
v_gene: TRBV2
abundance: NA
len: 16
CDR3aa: CASSETRDSFRYEQYF
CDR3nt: TGTGCCAGCAGTGAGACAAGGGACAGCTTTAGGTACGAGCAGTACTTC

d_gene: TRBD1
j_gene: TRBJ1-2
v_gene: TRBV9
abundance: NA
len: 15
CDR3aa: CASSARDRVNDGYTF
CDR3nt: TGTGCCAGCAGCGCTCGGGACAGGGTTAATGATGGCTACACCTTC

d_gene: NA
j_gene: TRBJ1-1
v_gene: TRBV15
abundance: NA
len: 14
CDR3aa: CATSSRAWATEAFF
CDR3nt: TGTGCCACCAGCAGCCGGGCTTGGGCAACTGAAGCTTTCTTT

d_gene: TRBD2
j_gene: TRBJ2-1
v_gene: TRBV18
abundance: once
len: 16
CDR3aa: CASSPASGTSVNEQFF
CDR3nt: TGTGCCAGCTCACCCGCTAGCGGGACCTCGGTGAATGAGCAGTTCTTC

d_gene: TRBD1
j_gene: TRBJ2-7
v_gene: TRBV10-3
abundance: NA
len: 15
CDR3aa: CAISETGGNAGEQYF
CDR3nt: TGTGCCATCAGTGAGACAGGGGGGAACGCGGGGGAGCAGTACTTC

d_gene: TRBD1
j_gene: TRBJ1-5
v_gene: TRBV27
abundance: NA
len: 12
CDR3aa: CASSFGTGPMHF
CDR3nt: TGTGCCAGCAGTTTTGGGACAGGGCCCATGCATTTT

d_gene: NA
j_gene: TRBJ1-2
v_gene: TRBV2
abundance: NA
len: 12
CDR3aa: CASTQENYGYTF
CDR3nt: TGTGCCAGCACCCAGGAAAACTATGGCTACACCTTC

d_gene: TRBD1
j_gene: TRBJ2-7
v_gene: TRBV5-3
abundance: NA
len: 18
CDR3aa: CARSLVLEQGKRDYGQYF
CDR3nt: TGTGCCAGAAGCCTAGTCCTAGAACAGGGGAAGAGAGACTACGGGCAGTACTTC

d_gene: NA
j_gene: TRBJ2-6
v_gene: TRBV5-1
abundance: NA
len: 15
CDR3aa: CASSLGQPGANVLTF
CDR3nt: TGCGCCAGCAGCTTAGGTCAGCCTGGGGCCAACGTCCTGACTTTC

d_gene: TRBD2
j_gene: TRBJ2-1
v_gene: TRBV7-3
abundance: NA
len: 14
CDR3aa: CASSPRAGGHEQFF
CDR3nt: TGTGCCAGCAGCCCGCGGGCGGGAGGTCATGAGCAGTTCTTC

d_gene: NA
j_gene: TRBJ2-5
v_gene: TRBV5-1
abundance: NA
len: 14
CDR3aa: CASSLVEGRETQYF
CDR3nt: TGCGCCAGCAGCCTTGTCGAGGGAAGAGAGACCCAGTACTTC

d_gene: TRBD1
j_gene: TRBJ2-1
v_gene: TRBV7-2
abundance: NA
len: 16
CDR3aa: CASSLASGQGYNEQFF
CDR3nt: TGTGCCAGCAGCTTAGCGTCGGGACAGGGTTACAATGAGCAGTTCTTC

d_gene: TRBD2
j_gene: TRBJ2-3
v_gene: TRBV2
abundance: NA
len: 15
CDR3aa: CASSVMGGWEDTQYF
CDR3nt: TGTGCCAGCAGTGTTATGGGAGGGTGGGAGGATACGCAGTATTTT

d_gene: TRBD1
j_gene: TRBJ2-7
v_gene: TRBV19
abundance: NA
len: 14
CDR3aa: CASSISDRVGEQYF
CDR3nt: TGTGCCAGTAGTATTTCGGACAGGGTGGGAGAGCAGTACTTC

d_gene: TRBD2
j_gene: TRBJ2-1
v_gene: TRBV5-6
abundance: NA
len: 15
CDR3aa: CASSLGAGGPHEQFF
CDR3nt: TGTGCCAGCAGCTTGGGGGCGGGAGGGCCACATGAGCAGTTCTTC

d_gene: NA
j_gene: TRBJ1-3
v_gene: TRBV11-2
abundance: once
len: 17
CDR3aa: CASSLAGGGGSGNTIYF
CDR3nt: TGTGCCAGCAGCTTAGCGGGGGGAGGTGGCTCTGGAAACACCATATATTTT

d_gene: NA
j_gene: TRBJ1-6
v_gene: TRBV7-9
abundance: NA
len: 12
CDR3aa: CASSLGRRARYF
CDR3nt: TGTGCCAGCAGCCTCGGTCGACGGGCGAGGTACTTT

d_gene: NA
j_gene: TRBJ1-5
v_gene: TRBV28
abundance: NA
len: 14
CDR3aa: CASSDPRYNQPQHF
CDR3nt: TGTGCCAGCAGCGACCCCAGATACAATCAGCCCCAGCATTTT

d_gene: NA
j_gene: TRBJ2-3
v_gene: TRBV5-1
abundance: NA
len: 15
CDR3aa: CASSLGADSTDTQYF
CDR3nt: TGCGCCAGCAGCTTGGGGGCGGATAGCACAGATACGCAGTATTTT

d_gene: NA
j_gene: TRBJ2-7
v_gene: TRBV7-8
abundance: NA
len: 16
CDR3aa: CASSPKLAGNAYEQYF
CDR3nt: TGTGCCAGCAGTCCCAAATTGGCAGGGAATGCCTACGAGCAGTACTTC

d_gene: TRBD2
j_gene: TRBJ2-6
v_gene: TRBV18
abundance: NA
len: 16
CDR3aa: CASSPGTSSGANVLTF
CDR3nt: TGTGCCAGCTCACCAGGGACTAGCTCTGGGGCCAACGTCCTGACTTTC

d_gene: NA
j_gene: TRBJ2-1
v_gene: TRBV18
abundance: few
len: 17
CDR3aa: CASSPVSGILLMNEQFF
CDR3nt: TGTGCCAGCTCACCAGTATCCGGGATCCTCCTTATGAATGAGCAGTTCTTC

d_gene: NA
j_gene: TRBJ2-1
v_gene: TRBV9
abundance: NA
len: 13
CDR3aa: CASSVMRGGEQFF
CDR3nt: TGTGCCAGCAGCGTGATGCGGGGAGGTGAGCAGTTCTTC

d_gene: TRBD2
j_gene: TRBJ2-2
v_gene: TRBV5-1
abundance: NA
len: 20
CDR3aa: CASSLLSGLAGGRRTGELFF
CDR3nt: TGCGCCAGCAGCTTGTTGAGCGGCCTAGCGGGAGGACGGAGGACCGGGGAGCTGTTTTTT

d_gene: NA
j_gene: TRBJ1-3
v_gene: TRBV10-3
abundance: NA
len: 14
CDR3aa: CAISEHHSGNTIYF
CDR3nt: TGTGCCATCAGTGAGCACCATTCTGGAAACACCATATATTTT

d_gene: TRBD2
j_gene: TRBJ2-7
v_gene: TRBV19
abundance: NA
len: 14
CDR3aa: CASSQGLAGGEQYF
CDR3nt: TGTGCCAGTAGTCAAGGACTAGCGGGAGGCGAGCAGTACTTC

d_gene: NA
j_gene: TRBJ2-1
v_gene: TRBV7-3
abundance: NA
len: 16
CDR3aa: CASSLHSGTSYNEQFF
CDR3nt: TGTGCCAGCAGCTTACATAGCGGAACCTCCTACAATGAGCAGTTCTTC

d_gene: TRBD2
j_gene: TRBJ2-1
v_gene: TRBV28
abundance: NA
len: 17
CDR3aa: CASSRWNSGGSYNEQFF
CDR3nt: TGTGCCAGCAGCCGTTGGAATAGCGGGGGTTCCTACAATGAGCAGTTCTTC

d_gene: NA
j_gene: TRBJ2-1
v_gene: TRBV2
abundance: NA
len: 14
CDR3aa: CASSAGLVYNEQFF
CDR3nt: TGTGCCAGCTCGGCGGGGCTGGTCTACAATGAGCAGTTCTTC

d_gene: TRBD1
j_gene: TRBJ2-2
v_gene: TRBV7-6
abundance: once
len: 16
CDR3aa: CASSLGQGSYTGELFF
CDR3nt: TGTGCCAGCAGCTTAGGACAGGGGAGTTACACCGGGGAGCTGTTTTTT

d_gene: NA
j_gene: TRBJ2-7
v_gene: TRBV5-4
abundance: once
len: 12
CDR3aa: CASSSHPYEQYF
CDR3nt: TGTGCCAGCAGCTCACACCCCTACGAGCAGTACTTC

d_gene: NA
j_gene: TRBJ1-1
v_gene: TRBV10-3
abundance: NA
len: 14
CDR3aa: CAISFGGENTEAFF
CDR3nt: TGTGCCATCAGTTTTGGGGGCGAGAACACTGAAGCTTTCTTT

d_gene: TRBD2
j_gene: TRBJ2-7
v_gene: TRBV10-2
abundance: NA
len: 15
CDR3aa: CASSGTSGTGYEQYF
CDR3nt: TGCGCCAGCAGCGGGACTAGCGGGACCGGCTACGAGCAGTACTTC

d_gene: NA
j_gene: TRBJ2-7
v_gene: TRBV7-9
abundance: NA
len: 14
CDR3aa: CASSLALGPYEQYF
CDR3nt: TGTGCCAGCAGCTTAGCGTTAGGTCCCTACGAGCAGTACTTC

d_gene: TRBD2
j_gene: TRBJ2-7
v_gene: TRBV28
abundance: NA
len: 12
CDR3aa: CASNSSPRETTF
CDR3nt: TGTGCCAGCAATTCCAGTCCGCGGGAGACAACATTC

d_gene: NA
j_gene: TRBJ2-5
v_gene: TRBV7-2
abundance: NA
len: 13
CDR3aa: CASSLNSQETQYF
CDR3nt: TGTGCCAGCAGCTTGAACTCCCAAGAGACCCAGTACTTC

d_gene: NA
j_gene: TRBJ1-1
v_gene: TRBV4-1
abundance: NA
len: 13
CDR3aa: CASSQQQETEAFF
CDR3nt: TGCGCCAGCAGCCAACAACAGGAGACTGAAGCTTTCTTT

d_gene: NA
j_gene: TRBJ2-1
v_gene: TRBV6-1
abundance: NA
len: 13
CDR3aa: CASTPGSHNEQFF
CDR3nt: TGTGCCAGCACGCCAGGCAGCCACAATGAGCAGTTCTTC

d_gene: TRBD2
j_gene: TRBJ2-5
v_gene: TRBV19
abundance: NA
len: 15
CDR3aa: CASSPLAGGLETQYF
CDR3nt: TGTGCCAGTAGTCCTCTAGCGGGAGGACTAGAGACCCAGTACTTC

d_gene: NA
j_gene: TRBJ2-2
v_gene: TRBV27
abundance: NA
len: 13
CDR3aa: CASSLNRAGELFF
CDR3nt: TGTGCCAGCAGTCTAAACAGGGCCGGGGAGCTGTTTTTT

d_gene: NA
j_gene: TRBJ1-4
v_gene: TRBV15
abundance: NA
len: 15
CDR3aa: CATSRDGHHNEKLFF
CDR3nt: TGTGCCACCAGCAGAGATGGGCACCATAATGAAAAACTGTTTTTT